This T cell receptor (beta chain) was captured in a study of early T cells in non-severe SARS-CoV-2 infection. On the study more broadly: Unsorted whole-blood RNA was sequenced in bulk, leaving chains unpaired.

This clonotype was counted ten times or more. The TCR library protocol attached unique molecular identifiers to the individual cDNA molecules. MiXCR, applied by TCRdb to the 5' RACE reads, yields one record per CDR3 protein. This table has around 27,000 distinct CDR3 sequences, roughly 9.7% appearing once. The TCR comes from an adult who was a healthcare worker with PCR-confirmed SARS-CoV-2 infection or an uninfected control (not recorded which). The sequencing input was whole blood.

The CDR3 loop is CASSHQGPGELFF. The CDR3 DNA reads TGTGCCAGCAGCCACCAGGGACCCGGGGAGCTGTTTTTT. The V gene is TRBV3-1, the J gene TRBJ2-2, with D perhaps being TRBD1 or TRBD2 (5 bases each). V was cut by 3 bases and J by 6 bases, with 8 bases left in between. Germline V gives CDR1 LGHDT, CDR2 YNNKEL (reference sequence). The CDR3 consists of 13 residues.